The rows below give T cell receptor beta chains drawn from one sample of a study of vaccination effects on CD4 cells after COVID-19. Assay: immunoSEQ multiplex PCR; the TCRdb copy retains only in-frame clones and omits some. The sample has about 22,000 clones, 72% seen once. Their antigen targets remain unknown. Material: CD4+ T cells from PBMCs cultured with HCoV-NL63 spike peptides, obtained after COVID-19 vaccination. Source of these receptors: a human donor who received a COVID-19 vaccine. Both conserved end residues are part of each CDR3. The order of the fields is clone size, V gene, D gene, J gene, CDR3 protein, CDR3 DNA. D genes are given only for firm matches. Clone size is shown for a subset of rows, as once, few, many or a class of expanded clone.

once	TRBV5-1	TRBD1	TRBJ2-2	CASSLGDRVSHTGELFF	TGCGCCAGCAGCTTGGGGGACAGGGTTTCGCACACCGGGGAGCTGTTTTTT
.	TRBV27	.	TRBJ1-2	CASSLSGRYGYTF	TGTGCCAGCAGTTTATCCGGGCGCTATGGCTACACCTTC
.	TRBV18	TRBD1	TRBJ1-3	CASSPLATGQVGNTIYF	TGTGCCAGCTCACCACTGGCGACAGGACAGGTCGGAAACACCATATATTTT
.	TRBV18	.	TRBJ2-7	CASSPPGSQPAYEQYF	TGTGCCAGCTCACCACCGGGGTCGCAACCGGCCTACGAGCAGTACTTC
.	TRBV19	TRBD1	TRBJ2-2	CASSPTGAGELFF	TGTGCCAGTAGTCCGACAGGGGCCGGGGAGCTGTTTTTT
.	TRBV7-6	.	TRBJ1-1	CASSLAPLLGIGNTEAFF	TGTGCCAGCAGCTTAGCCCCCCTCTTGGGTATAGGGAACACTGAAGCTTTCTTT
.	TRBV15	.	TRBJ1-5	CATSITRQAQPQHF	TGTGCCACCAGCATAACAAGGCAGGCCCAGCCCCAGCATTTT
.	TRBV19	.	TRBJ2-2	CASSMVGGTGELFF	TGTGCCAGTAGTATGGTGGGAGGTACCGGGGAGCTGTTTTTT
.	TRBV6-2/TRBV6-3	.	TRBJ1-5	CASSYRDMRQPQHF	TGTGCCAGCAGTTACCGGGACATGAGGCAGCCCCAGCATTTT
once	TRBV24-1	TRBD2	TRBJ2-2	CATSDLFGREELNTGELFF	TGTGCCACCAGTGATTTGTTTGGGAGGGAGGAATTGAACACCGGGGAGCTGTTTTTT
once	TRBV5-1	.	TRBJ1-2	CASSLDPESGGYTF	TGCGCCAGCAGCTTGGATCCAGAGTCGGGAGGCTACACCTTC
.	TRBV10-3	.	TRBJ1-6	CATLGSYNSPLHF	TGTGCCACCTTGGGCTCCTATAATTCACCCCTCCACTTT
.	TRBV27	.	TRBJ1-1	CASSLNPNRNTEAFF	TGTGCCAGCAGTTTAAACCCCAACAGGAACACTGAAGCTTTCTTT